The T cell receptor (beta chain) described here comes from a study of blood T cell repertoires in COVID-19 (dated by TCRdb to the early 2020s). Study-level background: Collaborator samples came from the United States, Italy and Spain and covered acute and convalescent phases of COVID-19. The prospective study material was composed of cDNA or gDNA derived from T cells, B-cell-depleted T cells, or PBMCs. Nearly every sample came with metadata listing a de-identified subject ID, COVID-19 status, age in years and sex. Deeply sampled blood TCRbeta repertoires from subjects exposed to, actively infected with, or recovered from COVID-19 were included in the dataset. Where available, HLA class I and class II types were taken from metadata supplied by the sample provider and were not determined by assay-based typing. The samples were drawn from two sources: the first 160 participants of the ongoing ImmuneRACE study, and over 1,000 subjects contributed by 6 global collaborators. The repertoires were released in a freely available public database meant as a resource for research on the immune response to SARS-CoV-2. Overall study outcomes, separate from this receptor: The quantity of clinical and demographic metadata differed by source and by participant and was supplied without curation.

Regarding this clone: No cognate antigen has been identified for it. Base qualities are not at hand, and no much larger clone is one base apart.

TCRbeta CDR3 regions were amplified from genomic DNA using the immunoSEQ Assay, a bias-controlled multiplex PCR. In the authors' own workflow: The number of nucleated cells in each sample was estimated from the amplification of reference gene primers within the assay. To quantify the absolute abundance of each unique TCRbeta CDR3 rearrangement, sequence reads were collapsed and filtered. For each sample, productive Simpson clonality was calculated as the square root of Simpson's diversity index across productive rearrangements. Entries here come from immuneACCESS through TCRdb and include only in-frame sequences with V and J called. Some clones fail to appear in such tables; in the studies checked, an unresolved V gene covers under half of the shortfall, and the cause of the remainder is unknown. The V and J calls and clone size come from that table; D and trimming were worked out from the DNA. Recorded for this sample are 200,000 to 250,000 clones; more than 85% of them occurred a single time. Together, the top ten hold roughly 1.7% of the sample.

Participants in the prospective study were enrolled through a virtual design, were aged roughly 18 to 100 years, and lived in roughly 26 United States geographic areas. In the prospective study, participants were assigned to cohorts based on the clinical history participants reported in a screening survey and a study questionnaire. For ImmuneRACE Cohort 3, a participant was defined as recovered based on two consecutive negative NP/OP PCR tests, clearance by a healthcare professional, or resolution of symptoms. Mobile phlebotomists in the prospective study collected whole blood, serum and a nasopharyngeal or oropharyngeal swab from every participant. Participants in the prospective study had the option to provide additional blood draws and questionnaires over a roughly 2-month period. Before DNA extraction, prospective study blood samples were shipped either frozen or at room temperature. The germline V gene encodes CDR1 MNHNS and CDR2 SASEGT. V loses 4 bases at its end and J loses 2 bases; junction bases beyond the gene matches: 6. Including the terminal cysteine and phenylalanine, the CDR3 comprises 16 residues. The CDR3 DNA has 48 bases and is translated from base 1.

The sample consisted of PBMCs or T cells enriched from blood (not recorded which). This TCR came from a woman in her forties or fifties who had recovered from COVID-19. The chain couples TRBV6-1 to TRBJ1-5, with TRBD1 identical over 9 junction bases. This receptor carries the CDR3 CASSATGGHGNQPQHF. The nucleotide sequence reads TGTGCCAGCAGTGCTACAGGGGGCCATGGCAATCAGCCCCAGCATTTT.